The clone carrying this T cell receptor beta chain has just a few counts. No antigen is known for it. A junction end diverges from the germline sequence, so it may reflect a read error. PCR involved 60 Vbeta and 13 Jbeta primers. TCRdb keeps only in-frame clones here, not all; method: immunoSEQ multiplex PCR. There are roughly 140,000 clones in the sample; more than 65% occur only once, and around 6.2% lies in the top ten. This record belongs to a study of cytomegalovirus exposure and HLA in healthy donors. Overall study context: Genetic ancestry analysis placed about 80% of the roughly 400 donors that were genotyped in the Caucasian-associated cluster. Study observations and caveats: Judged likely to be a sequencing artifact was a cluster of highly shared sequence variants.

The length of the CDR3 is 9 residues. Germline loops: CDR1 DFQATT, CDR2 SNEGSKA (reference sequence). The donors comprised healthy bone marrow donors. The sample taken for sequencing was PBMCs. The receptor comes from a man in his thirties or forties in good health and CMV-seropositive. The chain links TRBV20-1 to TRBJ1-1, with D unresolved. CDR3 nucleotides: TGCAGTTTTCCTAAAGTCAGGCTCTTT. It yields the protein CSFPKVRLF.